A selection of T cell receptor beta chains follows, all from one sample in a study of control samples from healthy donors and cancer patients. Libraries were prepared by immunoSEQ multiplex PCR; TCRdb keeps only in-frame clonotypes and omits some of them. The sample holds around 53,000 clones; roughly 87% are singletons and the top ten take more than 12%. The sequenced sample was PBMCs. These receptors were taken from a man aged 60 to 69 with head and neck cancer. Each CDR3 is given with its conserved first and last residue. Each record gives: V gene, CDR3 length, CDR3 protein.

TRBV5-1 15 CASSKETGGNQPQHF
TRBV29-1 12 CSATTSNTEAFF
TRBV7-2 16 CASSSDRVRLGNTIYF
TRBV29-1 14 CSGSAGGPAGELFF
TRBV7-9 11 CASSLDYEQYF
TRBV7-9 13 CATSQSFTDTQYF
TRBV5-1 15 CASTSTGSLSETQYF
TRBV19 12 CASSMENYEQYF
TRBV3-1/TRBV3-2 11 CASSQGIAHIF
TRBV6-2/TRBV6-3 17 CASSYPSDRSSYNEQFF
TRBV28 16 CASEESGGSYNSPLHF
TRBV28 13 CASRTGSNYGYTF
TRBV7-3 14 CASSSSGWNTEAFF
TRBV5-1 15 CASSPGGTGAYEQYF
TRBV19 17 CASSQPLHRVGNSPLHF
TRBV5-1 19 CASSTLLAGGHLFYNEQFF
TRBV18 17 CASSGNPLRGTNEKLFF
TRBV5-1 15 CASSFSSGSGNEQFF
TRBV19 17 CASSISGAFLSNQPQHF
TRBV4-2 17 CASSQGATYSGANVLTF
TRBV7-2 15 CASSPAPVPYYEQYF
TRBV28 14 CASSEQGAGYGYTF
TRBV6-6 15 CASSNSGLAIETQYF
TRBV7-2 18 CASSLAAYSRVDGGELFF
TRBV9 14 CASSVGSGAKTQYF
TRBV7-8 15 CASSPGQHGNSPLHF
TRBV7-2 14 CASSLGSSSQTQYF
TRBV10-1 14 CASTITSDSYEQYF
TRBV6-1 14 CASSEGGGRWGQYF
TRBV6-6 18 CASSLNRPGPTTNEKLFF
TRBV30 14 CAWSVWGAGNEQFF
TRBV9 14 CASSVGVAEETQYF
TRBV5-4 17 CASSTEPWDPTGHEQYF
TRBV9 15 CASSEGGRVPYEQYF
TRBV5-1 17 CASSLNAPGYTGNTIYF
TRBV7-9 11 CASGNNEKLFF
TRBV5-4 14 CASSREMNTGELFF
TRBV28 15 CASSYMDRAGYEQYF
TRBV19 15 CASRAGTSPGNTIYF
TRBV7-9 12 CASSLDSPGYTF
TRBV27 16 CASSGSRDRTPDEQFF
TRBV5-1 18 CASSLTRDYWRETNEQFF
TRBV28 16 CASSPSGTGGTDTQYF
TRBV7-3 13 CASSLTGYNEQFF
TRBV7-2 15 CASSEAGTFTYEQYF
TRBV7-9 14 CASSLVEGVVEAFF
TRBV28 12 CASSLVGNTIYF